This T cell receptor beta chain was recovered during a study of T cells after yellow fever vaccination. Study-wide findings and caveats: One caveat is that FACS-sorted repertoires could contain abundant clonotypes contaminating from the bulk population.

TCRdb used MiXCR to reprocess the 5' RACE reads, holding one entry per CDR3 protein. In the table there are about 340,000 distinct CDR3 sequences, 9.5% to 15% of which are singletons. Germline V gene lookup returns CDR1 MNHNY and CDR2 SVGAGI (reference sequence). CDR3 length: 17 amino acids. Trimming stripped 5 bases from V and 0 bases from J, with 17 bases between. As for this clonotype: Its antigen remains unidentified.

This sample comprised CD4+ T cells sorted from PBMCs, obtained 15 days after the yellow fever booster vaccination. V and J are TRBV6-6 and TRBJ1-5; TRBD1 is a possible D gene (5 bases). This receptor was identified in a young man who received the YFV17D yellow fever vaccine. CDR3 DNA sequence: TGTGCCAGCAGTCCCCGGCATGGGGGACTTAGCAATCAGCCCCAGCATTTT. It yields the protein CASSPRHGGLSNQPQHF.